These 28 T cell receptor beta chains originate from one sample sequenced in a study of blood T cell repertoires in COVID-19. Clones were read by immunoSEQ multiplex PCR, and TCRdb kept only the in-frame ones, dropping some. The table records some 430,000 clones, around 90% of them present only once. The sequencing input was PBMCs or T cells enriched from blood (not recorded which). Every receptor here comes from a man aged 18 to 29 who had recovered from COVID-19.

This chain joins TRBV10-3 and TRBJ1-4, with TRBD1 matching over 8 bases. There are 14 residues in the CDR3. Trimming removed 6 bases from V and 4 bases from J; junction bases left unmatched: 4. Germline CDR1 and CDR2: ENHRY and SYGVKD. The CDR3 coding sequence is TGTGCCATCAGCGACGACAGGGGTAATGAAAAACTGTTTTTT. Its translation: CAISDDRGNEKLFF.

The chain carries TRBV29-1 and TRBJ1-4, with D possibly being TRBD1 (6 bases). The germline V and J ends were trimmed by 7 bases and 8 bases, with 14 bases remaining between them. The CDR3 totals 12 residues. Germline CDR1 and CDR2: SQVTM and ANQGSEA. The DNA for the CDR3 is TGCAGCGCATCTTCAGGGGAGGAAAAACTGTTTTTT. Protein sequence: CSASSGEEKLFF.

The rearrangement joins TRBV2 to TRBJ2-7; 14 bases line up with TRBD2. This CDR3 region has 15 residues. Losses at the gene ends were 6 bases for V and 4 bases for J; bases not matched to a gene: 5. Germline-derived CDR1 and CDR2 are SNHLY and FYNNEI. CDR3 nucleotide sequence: TGTGCCAGCAGGGGACTAGCGGGAGTAGGGTACGAGCAGTACTTC. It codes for CASRGLAGVGYEQYF.

CDR3 coding DNA: TGTGCCAGCACCATCCGGGAAGTCCATTCACCCCTCCACTTT. Encoded protein: CASTIREVHSPLHF. The J gene is TRBJ1-6, the V gene TRBV28; D remains ambiguous. V was cut by 7 bases and J by 8 bases, with 15 bases left in between. In germline, CDR1 is MDHEN, CDR2 SYDVKM. The CDR3 totals 14 residues.

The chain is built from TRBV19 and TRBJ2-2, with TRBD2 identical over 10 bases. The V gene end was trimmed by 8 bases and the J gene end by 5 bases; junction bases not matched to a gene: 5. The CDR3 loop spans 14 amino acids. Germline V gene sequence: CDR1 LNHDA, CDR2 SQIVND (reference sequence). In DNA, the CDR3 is TGTGCCAGTCGGAGCGGGGGGGTTACCGGGGAGCTGTTTTTT. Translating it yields CASRSGGVTGELFF. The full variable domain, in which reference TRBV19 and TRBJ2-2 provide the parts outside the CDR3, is DGGITQSPKYLFRKEGQNVTLSCEQNLNHDAMYWYRQDPGQGLRLIYYSQIVNDFQKGDIAEGYSVSREKKESFPLTVTSAQKNPTAFYLCASRSGGVTGELFFGEGSRLTVL.

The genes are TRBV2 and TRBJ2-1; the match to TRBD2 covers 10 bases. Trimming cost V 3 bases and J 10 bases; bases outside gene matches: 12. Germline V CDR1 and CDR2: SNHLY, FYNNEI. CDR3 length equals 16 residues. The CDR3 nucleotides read TGTGCCAGCAGTGAGCAACTAGCGGGGTTCCCCAGGGAGCAGTTCTTC. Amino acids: CASSEQLAGFPREQFF.

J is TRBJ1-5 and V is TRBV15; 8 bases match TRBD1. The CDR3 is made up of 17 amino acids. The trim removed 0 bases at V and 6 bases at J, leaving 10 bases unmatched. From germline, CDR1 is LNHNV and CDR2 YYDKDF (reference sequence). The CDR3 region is CATSRDVGQGAAQPQHF. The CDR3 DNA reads TGTGCCACCAGCAGAGATGTAGGACAGGGAGCTGCTCAGCCCCAGCATTTT.

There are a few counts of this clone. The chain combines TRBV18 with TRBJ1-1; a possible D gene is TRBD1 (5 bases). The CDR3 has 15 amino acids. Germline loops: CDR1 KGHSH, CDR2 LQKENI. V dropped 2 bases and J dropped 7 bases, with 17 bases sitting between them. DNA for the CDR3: TGTGCCAGCTCACCATTAGTAGGTGGGCAGGGTGAAGCTTTCTTT. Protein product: CASSPLVGGQGEAFF.

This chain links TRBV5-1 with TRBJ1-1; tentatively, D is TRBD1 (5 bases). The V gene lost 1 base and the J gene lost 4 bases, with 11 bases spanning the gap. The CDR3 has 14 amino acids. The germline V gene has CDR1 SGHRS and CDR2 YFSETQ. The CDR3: CASSLQGTLTEAFF. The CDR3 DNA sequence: TGCGCCAGCAGCTTGCAGGGCACACTCACTGAAGCTTTCTTT. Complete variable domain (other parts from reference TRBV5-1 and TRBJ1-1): KAGVTQTPRYLIKTRGQQVTLSCSPISGHRSVSWYQQTPGQGLQFLFEYFSETQRNKGNFPGRFSGRQFSNSRSEMNVSTLELGDSALYLCASSLQGTLTEAFFGQGTRLTVV.

CDR3 region: CATSDFQGTEAFF. The CDR3 coding sequence is TGTGCCACCAGTGATTTCCAGGGGACTGAAGCTTTCTTT. The chain carries TRBV24-1 and TRBJ1-1, with a weak D call TRBD1 (6 bases). The CDR3 has 13 amino acids. Trimming pared 1 base from V and 5 bases from J, leaving 7 bases between. Germline loops: CDR1 KGHDR, CDR2 SFDVKD.

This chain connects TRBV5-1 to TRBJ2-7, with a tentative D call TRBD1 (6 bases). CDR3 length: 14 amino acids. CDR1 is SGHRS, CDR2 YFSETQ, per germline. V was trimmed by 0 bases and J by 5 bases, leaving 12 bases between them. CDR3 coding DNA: TGCGCCAGCAGCTTGGGGGACATGCGCGACGAGCAGTACTTC. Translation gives CASSLGDMRDEQYF.

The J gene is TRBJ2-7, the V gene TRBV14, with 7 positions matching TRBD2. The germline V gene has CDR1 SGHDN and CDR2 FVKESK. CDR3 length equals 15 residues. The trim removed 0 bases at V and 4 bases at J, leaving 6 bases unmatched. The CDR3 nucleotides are TGTGCCAGCAGCCAAGATAGGGCTAGCGGATACGAGCAGTACTTC. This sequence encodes CASSQDRASGYEQYF.

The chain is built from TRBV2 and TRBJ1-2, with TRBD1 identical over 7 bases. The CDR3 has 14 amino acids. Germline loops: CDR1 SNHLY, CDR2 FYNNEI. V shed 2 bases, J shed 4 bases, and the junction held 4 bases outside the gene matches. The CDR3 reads CASSETGAGYGYTF. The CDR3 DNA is TGTGCCAGCAGTGAAACAGGGGCTGGCTATGGCTACACCTTC.

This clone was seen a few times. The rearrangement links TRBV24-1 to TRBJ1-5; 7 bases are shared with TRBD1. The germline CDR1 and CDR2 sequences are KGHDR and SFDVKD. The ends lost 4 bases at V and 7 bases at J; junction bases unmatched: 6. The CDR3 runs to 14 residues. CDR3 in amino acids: CATSDPTGEQPQHF. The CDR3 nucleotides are TGTGCCACCAGTGACCCAACAGGGGAGCAGCCCCAGCATTTT.

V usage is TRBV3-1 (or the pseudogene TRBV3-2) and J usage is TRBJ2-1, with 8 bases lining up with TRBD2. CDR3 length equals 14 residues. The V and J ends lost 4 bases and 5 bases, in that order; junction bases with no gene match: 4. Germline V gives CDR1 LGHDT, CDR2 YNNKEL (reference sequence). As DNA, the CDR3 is TGTGCCAGCAGCCCGCCGGGGGGGCACAATGAGCAGTTCTTC. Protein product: CASSPPGGHNEQFF.

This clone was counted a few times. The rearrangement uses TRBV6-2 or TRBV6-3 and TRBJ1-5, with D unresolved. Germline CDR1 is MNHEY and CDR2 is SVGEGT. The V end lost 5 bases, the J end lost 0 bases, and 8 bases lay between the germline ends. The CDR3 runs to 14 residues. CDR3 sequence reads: CASSATYSNQPQHF. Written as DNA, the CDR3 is TGTGCCAGCAGTGCCACATATAGCAATCAGCCCCAGCATTTT.

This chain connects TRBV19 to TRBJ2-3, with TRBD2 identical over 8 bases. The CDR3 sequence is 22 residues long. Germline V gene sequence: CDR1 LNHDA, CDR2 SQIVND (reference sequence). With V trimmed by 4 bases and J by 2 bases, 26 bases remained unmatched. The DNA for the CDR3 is TGTGCCAGTAGTACAACGGGACTAGATGTCTCTTATAGGAGATCTGACACAGATACGCAGTATTTT. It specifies CASSTTGLDVSYRRSDTDTQYF. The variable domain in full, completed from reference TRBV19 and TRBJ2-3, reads DGGITQSPKYLFRKEGQNVTLSCEQNLNHDAMYWYRQDPGQGLRLIYYSQIVNDFQKGDIAEGYSVSREKKESFPLTVTSAQKNPTAFYLCASSTTGLDVSYRRSDTDTQYFGPGTRLTVL.

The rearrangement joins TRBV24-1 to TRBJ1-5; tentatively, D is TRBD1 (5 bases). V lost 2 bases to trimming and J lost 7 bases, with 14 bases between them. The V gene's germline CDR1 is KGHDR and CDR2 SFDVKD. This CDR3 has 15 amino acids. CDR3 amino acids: CATSDYGGGSQPQHF. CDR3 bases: TGTGCCACCAGTGATTACGGGGGGGGGTCCCAGCCCCAGCATTTT.

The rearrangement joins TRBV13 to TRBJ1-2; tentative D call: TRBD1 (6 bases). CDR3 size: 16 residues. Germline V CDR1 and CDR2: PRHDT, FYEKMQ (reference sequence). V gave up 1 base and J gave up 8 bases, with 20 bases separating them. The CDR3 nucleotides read TGTGCCAGCAGCTTAGTCTCCGACAGGACCAGGGAAGGCTACACCTTC. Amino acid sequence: CASSLVSDRTREGYTF.

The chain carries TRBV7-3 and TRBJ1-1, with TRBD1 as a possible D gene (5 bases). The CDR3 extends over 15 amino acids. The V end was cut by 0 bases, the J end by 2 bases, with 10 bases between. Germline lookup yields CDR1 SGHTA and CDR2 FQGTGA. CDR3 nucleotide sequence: TGTGCCAGCAGCTTAACTTCGGGACTCAACACTGAAGCTTTCTTT. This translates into CASSLTSGLNTEAFF.

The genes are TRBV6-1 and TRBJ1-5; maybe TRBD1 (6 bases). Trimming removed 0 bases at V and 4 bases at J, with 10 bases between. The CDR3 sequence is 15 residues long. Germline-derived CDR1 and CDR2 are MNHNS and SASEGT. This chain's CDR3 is CASSEAGRGNQPQHF. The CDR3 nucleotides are TGTGCCAGCAGTGAAGCCGGGAGGGGGAATCAGCCCCAGCATTTT.

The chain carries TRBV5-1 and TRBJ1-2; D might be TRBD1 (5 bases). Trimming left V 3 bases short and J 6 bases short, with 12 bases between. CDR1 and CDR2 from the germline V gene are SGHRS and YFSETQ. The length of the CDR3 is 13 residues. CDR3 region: CASSSAGGNGYTF. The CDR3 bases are TGCGCCAGCAGCTCGGCGGGGGGTAATGGCTACACCTTC.

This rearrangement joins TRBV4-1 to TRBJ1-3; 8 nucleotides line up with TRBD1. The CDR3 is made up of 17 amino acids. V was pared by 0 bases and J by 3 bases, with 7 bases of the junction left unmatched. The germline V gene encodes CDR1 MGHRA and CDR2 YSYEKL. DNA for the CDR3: TGCGCCAGCAGCCAAGAGGTCCCACAGGGGGGTGGAAACACCATATATTTT. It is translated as CASSQEVPQGGGNTIYF.

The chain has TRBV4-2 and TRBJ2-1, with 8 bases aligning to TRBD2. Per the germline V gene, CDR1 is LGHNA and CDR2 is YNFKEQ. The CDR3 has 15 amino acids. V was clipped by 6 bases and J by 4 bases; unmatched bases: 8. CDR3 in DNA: TGTGCCAGCAGTGGGGTTAGCGGGGTTTACAATGAGCAGTTCTTC. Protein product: CASSGVSGVYNEQFF.

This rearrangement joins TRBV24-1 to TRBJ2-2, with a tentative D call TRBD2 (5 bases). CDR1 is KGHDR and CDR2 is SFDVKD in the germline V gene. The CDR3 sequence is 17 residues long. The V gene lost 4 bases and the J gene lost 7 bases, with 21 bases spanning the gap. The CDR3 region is CATSDPPGEADGGELFF. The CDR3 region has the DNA TGTGCCACCAGTGACCCTCCCGGGGAAGCGGATGGCGGGGAGCTGTTTTTT.

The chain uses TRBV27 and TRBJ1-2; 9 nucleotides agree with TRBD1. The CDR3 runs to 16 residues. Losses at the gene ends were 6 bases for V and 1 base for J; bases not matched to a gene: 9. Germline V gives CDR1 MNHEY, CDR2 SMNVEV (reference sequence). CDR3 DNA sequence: TGTGCCAGCAGATTAGTCCCGGGACAGGGTAACTATGGCTACACCTTC. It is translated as CASRLVPGQGNYGYTF.

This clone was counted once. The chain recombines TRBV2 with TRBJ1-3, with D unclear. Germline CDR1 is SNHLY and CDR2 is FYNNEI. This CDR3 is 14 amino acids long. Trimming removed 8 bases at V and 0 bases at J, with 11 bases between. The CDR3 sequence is CASESTSSGNTIYF. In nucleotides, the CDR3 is TGTGCCAGCGAATCAACAAGCTCTGGAAACACCATATATTTT.

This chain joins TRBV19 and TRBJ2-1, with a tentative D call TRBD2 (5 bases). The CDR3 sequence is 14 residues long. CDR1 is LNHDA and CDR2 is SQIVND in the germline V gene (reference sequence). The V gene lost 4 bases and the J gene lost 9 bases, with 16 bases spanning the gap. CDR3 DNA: TGTGCCAGTAGTACCAAGGTCCTGAGGGTTGAGCAGTTCTTC. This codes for CASSTKVLRVEQFF.